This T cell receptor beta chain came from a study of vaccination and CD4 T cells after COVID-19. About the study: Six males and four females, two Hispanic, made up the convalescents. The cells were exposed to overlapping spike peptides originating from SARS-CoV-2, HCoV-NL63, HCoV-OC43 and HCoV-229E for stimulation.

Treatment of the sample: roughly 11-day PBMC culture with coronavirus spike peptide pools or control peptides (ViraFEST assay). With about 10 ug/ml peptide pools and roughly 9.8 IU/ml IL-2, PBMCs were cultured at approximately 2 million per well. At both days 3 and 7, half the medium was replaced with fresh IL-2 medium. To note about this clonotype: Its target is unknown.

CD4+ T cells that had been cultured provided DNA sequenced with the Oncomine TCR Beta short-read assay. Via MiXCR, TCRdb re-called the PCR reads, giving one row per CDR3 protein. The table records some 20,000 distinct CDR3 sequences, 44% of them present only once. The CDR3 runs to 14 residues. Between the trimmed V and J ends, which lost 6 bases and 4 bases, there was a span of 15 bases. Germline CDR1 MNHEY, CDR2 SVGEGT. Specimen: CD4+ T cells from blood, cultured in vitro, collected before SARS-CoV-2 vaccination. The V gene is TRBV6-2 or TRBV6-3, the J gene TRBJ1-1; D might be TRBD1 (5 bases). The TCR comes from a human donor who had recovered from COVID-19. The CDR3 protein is CASRHQGKVTEAFF. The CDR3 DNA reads TGTGCCAGCAGACACCAGGGCAAGGTCACTGAAGCTTTCTTT.